The 12 T cell receptor beta chains reported below all come from one sample, sequenced in a study of beta chain features in type 1 diabetes. The study, taken as a whole, reports: Within each of all four CD4+ subsets, Type 1 diabetes patients had TCRB CDR3s that were moderately but significantly shorter.

All of the isolated RNA was reverse transcribed, so expressed TCRB transcripts were sequenced. The protocol was immunoSEQ multiplex PCR, while the TCRdb copy is restricted to in-frame clones and leaves out a portion. The sample holds 100,000 to 150,000 clones, about 10% seen once. The antigens of these receptors remain unknown. The sequenced sample consisted of central memory CD4+ T cells from blood. Source of these receptors: a man aged 25-40 years with type 1 diabetes.

Only a few counts were recorded for this clone. The V call is TRBV5-6, the J call TRBJ1-5; 8 nucleotides line up with TRBD1. The CDR3 runs 14 residues. V dropped 4 bases and J dropped 8; count of bases not matched to a gene: 8. The V gene's germline CDR1 is SGHDT and CDR2 YYEEEE. For the CDR3, the DNA is TGTGCCAGCAGCGTGGCAGGGGGCGGAGAGCCCCAGCATTTT. It specifies CASSVAGGGEPQHF.

This clone has just a few counts. This chain links TRBV27 with TRBJ1-6, with a possible D match to TRBD1 (6 bases). The CDR3 consists of 16 residues. Trimming stripped 3 bases from V and 8 bases from J, with 17 bases between. The germline CDR1 and CDR2 sequences are MNHEY and SMNVEV (reference sequence). CDR3 sequence: CASSLSGGRRDSPLHF. For the CDR3, the DNA is TGTGCCAGCAGTTTGTCCGGGGGGCGGCGAGATTCACCCCTCCACTTT.

V and J are TRBV7-3 and TRBJ2-3; TRBD1 might be the D (6 bases). CDR1 SGHTA and CDR2 FQGTGA come from the germline V gene. The CDR3 has 15 amino acids. The V and J ends lost 5 bases and 5 bases respectively, with 17 bases between them. Written as DNA, the CDR3 is TGTGCCAGCAGCCCCAGGGGACACCCAATAGATACGCAGTATTTT. Translating gives CASSPRGHPIDTQYF.

The chain recombines TRBV15 with TRBJ1-4, with unresolved D. Germline CDR1 LNHNV, CDR2 YYDKDF (reference sequence). Deletions cut 0 bases from V and 0 bases from J, with 8 bases between. This CDR3 comprises 16 residues. The CDR3 is CATSRDSQATNEKLFF. For the CDR3, the DNA is TGTGCCACCAGCAGAGATTCCCAGGCAACTAATGAAAAACTGTTTTTT. The full variable domain, its missing parts supplied by reference TRBV15 and TRBJ1-4, is DAMVIQNPRYQVTQFGKPVTLSCSQTLNHNVMYWYQQKSSQAPKLLFHYYDKDFNNEADTPDNFQSRRPNTSFCFLDIRSPGLGDTAMYLCATSRDSQATNEKLFFGSGTQLSVL.

This chain joins TRBV2 and TRBJ2-7, with TRBD1 as a possible D gene (5 bases). V lost 5 bases and J 4 bases, leaving 12 bases between the germline ends. Germline V gene sequence: CDR1 SNHLY, CDR2 FYNNEI. The CDR3 is 13 amino acids. The CDR3 nucleotides read TGTGCCAGCAGTTCCCAGGGTTCTTACGAGCAGTACTTC. It translates to CASSSQGSYEQYF.

For this clone: Different DNA sequences within this sample yield the same CDR3. V usage is TRBV7-8 and J usage is TRBJ1-2, with D possibly being TRBD1 (5 bases). V lost 4 bases and J lost 5, with 8 bases in between. This CDR3 comprises 12 residues. The germline V gene has CDR1 SGHVS and CDR2 FQNEAQ. The CDR3 here is CASSSQGYGYTF. CDR3 nucleotide sequence: TGTGCCAGCAGCTCGCAGGGTTATGGCTACACCTTC.

In its sample, this clone was seen a few times. The chain recombines TRBV5-6 with TRBJ1-1; the D is unclear. This CDR3 region has 16 residues. Germline CDR1 is SGHDT and CDR2 is YYEEEE. Trimming removed 2 bases at V and 4 bases at J, with 18 bases between. CDR3 sequence (DNA): TGTGCCAGCAGCTTACGATCTCTACTGAGAAGCACTGAAGCTTTCTTT. Protein: CASSLRSLLRSTEAFF. Full variable domain (outside the CDR3, taken from reference TRBV5-6 and TRBJ1-1): DAGVTQSPTHLIKTRGQQVTLRCSPKSGHDTVSWYQQALGQGPQFIFQYYEEEERQRGNFPDRFSGHQFPNYSSELNVNALLLGDSALYLCASSLRSLLRSTEAFFGQGTRLTVV.

In this sample, this clone turned up a few times. This sequence joins TRBV19 and TRBJ2-1, with a tentative D call TRBD1 (6 bases). The CDR3 covers 14 residues. Germline values: CDR1 LNHDA, CDR2 SQIVND (reference sequence). V lost 5 bases, J lost 8 bases, and 16 bases lay in between. CDR3 DNA: TGTGCCAGTAGTGGCCGCTGGCGACAGGATGAGCAGTTCTTC. Its protein is CASSGRWRQDEQFF.

The chain recombines TRBV11-2 with TRBJ2-6, with D unresolved. V was shortened by 1 base and J by 1 base, with 5 bases between the two germline ends. CDR1 SGHAT and CDR2 FQNNGV come from the germline V gene. The CDR3 covers 15 residues. The CDR3 sequence is CASSLAQSGANVLTF. Written as DNA, the CDR3 is TGTGCCAGCAGCTTAGCCCAATCTGGGGCCAACGTCCTGACTTTC.

This chain uses TRBV2 with TRBJ2-5; 13 bases fit TRBD2. V was pared by 5 bases and J by 2 bases, with 5 bases of the junction left unmatched. Germline V lookup: CDR1 SNHLY, CDR2 FYNNEI. The length of the CDR3 is 16 residues. The CDR3 nucleotides read TGTGCCAGCAGTACCAGACTAGCGGGGGGTCAAGAGACCCAGTACTTC. It specifies CASSTRLAGGQETQYF.

This rearrangement joins TRBV7-9 to TRBJ1-4; D not certain. This CDR3 is 15 amino acids long. The V gene's germline CDR1 is SEHNR and CDR2 FQNEAQ (reference sequence). Trimming cost V 2 bases and J 0 bases, with 7 bases left between them. CDR3 sequence: CASSLLEATNEKLFF. CDR3 in DNA: TGTGCCAGCAGCTTACTTGAGGCAACTAATGAAAAACTGTTTTTT.

This clone ranks as medium-sized. Different DNA sequences within this sample yield the same CDR3. The rearrangement uses TRBV7-9 and TRBJ2-1; 9 bases agree with TRBD2. Per germline, CDR1 SEHNR and CDR2 FQNEAQ (reference sequence). The J segment lost 1 base and the V segment lost 2 bases, leaving 3 bases of the junction unmatched. The CDR3 covers 16 residues. The CDR3 loop reads CASSLSLAGSYNEQFF. CDR3 in DNA: TGTGCCAGCAGCTTAAGCCTAGCGGGGTCCTACAATGAGCAGTTCTTC.